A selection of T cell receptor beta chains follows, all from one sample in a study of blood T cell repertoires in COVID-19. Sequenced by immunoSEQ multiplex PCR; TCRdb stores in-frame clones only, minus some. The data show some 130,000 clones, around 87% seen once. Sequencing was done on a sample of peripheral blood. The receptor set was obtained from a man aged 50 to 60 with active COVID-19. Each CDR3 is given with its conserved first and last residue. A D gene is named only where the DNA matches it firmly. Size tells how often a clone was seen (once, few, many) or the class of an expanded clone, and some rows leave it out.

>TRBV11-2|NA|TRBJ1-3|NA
TGTGCCAGCAGCTCGCTGGGGGGGGCAAACACCATATATTTT
CASSSLGGANTIYF
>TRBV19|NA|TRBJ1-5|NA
TGTGCCAGTAGTACCGAACAGGGCCGCGGCGGCAATCAGCCCCAGCATTTT
CASSTEQGRGGNQPQHF
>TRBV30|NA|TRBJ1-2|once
TGTGCCTGGAGTCGCGGCTATGGCTACACCTTC
CAWSRGYGYTF
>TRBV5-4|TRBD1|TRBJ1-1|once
TGTGCCAGCAGCTCACAGGGGGGTACTGAAGCTTTCTTT
CASSSQGGTEAFF
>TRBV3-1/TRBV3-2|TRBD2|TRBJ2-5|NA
TGTGCCAGCAGCCTCCTCGGGACTAGCGTAGGAGAGACCCAGTACTTC
CASSLLGTSVGETQYF
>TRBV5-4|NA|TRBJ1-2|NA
TGTGCCAGCAGGAGTGCCGGGCAGGGGACTACAATCCACACCTTC
CASRSAGQGTTIHTF
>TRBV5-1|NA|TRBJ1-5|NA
TGCGCCAGCGGGCCTGACCAGCCCCAGCATTTT
CASGPDQPQHF
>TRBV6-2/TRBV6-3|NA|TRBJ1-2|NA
TGTGCCAGCAGTTGGTTTGGGCGAGGCTACACCTTC
CASSWFGRGYTF
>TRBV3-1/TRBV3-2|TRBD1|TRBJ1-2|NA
TGTGCCAGCAGCCTTAGGGGGGACAGGGCGAGCTATGGCTACACCTTC
CASSLRGDRASYGYTF
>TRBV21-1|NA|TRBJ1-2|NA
TGTGCCAGCAGCAGGGGACAGGGGCGAGACTATGGCTACACCTTC
CASSRGQGRDYGYTF
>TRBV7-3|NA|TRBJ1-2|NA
TGTGCCAGCAGCTTAGGGGGCTCCTATGGCTACACCTTC
CASSLGGSYGYTF
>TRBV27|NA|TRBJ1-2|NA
TGTGCCAGCAGTTCTACTTTGGGAGGGGGGGCTTCGGTTTACTATGGCTACACCTTC
CASSSTLGGGASVYYGYTF
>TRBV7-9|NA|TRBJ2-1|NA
TGTGCCAGCAGCTTGTACCCGGGACTTACCTCCTACAATGAGCAGTTCTTC
CASSLYPGLTSYNEQFF
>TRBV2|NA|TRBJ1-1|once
TGTGCCAGCAGCGCAGACACCATCACTGAAGCTTTCTTT
CASSADTITEAFF
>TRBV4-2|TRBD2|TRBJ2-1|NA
TGTGCCAGCAGCCAAGAGAGGTCTAGCGGGGACAATGAGCAGTTCTTC
CASSQERSSGDNEQFF
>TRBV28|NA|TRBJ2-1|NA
TGTGCCAGCAGTCGATACCAGATCTACAATGAGCAGTTCTTC
CASSRYQIYNEQFF
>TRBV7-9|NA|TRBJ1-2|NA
TGTGCCAGCAGCTTAGGACGGGGGATTAGCTATGGCTACACCTTC
CASSLGRGISYGYTF
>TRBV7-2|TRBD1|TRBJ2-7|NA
TGTGCCAGCAGCAGGACAGGGAATGGCGAGCAGTACTTC
CASSRTGNGEQYF
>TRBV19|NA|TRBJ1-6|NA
TGTGCCAGTAGTATGAGGGGGACCGCCTTATATAATTCACCCCTCCACTTT
CASSMRGTALYNSPLHF
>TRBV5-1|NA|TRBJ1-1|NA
TGCGCCAGCAGCTTGGCCGTGCAGGGTGGGACTGAAGCTTTCTTT
CASSLAVQGGTEAFF
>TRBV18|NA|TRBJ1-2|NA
TGTGCCAGCTCACCACCGGGGCCGGTCTATGGCTACACCTTC
CASSPPGPVYGYTF
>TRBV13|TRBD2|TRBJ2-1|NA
TGTGCCAGCAGCTTAGGCCTAAGGCGGGGGGCCATCTACAATGAGCAGTTCTTC
CASSLGLRRGAIYNEQFF
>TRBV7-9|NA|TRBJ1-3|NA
TGTGCCAGCAGCTCCGGACAGCAATCTGGAAACACCATATATTTT
CASSSGQQSGNTIYF
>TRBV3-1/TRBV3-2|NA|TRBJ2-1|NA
TGTGCCACAGGACAGAACTCCTACAATGAGCAGTTCTTC
CATGQNSYNEQFF
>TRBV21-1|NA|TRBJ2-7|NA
TGTGCCAGCAGCAAAGGGTTTTGGGACATAGCCTACGAGCAGTACTTC
CASSKGFWDIAYEQYF
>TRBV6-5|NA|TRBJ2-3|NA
TGTGCTCTTGTACCGGGGGGCGGCACAGATACGCAGTATTTT
CALVPGGGTDTQYF
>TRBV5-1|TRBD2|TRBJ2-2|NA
TGCGCCAGCAGCTGGGGGACTAGCGGGGGACCGAACACCGGGGAGCTGTTTTTT
CASSWGTSGGPNTGELFF
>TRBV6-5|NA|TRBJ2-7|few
TGTGCCAGCAGTCTCATTTTTGGGCCGTACGAGCAGTACTTC
CASSLIFGPYEQYF
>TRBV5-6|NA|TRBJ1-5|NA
TGTGCCAGCAGCTTGTGGGCCGGAAATCAGCCCCAGCATTTT
CASSLWAGNQPQHF
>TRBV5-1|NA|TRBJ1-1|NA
TGCGCCAGCAGCCCCGGATACGGGAAAGGTTTCACTGAAGCTTTCTTT
CASSPGYGKGFTEAFF
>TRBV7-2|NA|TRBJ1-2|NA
TGTGCCAGCAGCTTAGCTAACAGGGATTATGGCTACACCTTC
CASSLANRDYGYTF
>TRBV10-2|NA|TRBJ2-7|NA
TGCGCCAGCAGATCCGACAGCCACGAGCAGTACTTC
CASRSDSHEQYF
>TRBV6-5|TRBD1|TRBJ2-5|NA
TGTGCCAGCAGTAGCCCGGGACAGGGAGCTGCCCAGTACTTC
CASSSPGQGAAQYF
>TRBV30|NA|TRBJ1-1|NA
TGTGCCTGGAAATTCACGGGGACTGAAGCTTTCTTT
CAWKFTGTEAFF
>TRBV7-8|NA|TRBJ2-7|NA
TGTGCCAGCAGCAAAAGCCGGGACATATCCTACGAGCAGTACTTC
CASSKSRDISYEQYF
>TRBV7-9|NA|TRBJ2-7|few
TGTGCCAGCAGCTTCAAGGGGGCCTACGAGCAGTACTTC
CASSFKGAYEQYF
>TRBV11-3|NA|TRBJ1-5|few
TGTGCCAGCAGCTTAGTGGTGACAGGCGGGCTTTGTCAGCCCCAGCATTTT
CASSLVVTGGLCQPQHF
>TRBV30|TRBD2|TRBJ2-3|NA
TGTGCCTGGAGTAGCGGGGGACCAGATACGCAGTATTTT
CAWSSGGPDTQYF
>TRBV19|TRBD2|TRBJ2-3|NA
TGTGCCAGTAGTATCACTAGCGGGGGTCTTCGTACGCAGTATTTT
CASSITSGGLRTQYF
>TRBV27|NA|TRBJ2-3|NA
TGTGCCAGCAGTTTATCGTGGGGGCCAGCTAGCACAGATACGCAGTATTTT
CASSLSWGPASTDTQYF
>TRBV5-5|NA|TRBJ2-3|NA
TGTGCCAGCAGCTTGGTACTAGCATCCGATACGCAGTATTTT
CASSLVLASDTQYF
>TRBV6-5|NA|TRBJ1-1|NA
TGTGCCAGCAGTTACGAGCTAGGCACTGAAGCTTTCTTT
CASSYELGTEAFF
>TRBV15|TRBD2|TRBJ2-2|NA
TGTGCCACCGCGGGGGGGGTCCCCGCCGGGGAGCTGTTTTTT
CATAGGVPAGELFF
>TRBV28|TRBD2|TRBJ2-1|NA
TGTGCCAGCAGTCGATTGGGACTAGCGGGGGGAGTTGCCTTGGAGCAGTTCTTC
CASSRLGLAGGVALEQFF
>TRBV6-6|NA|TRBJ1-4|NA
TGTGCCAGCAGGCCTACCGGGACACTTGCTAATAAACTGTTTTTT
CASRPTGTLANKLFF
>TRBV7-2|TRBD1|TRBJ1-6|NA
TGTGCCAGCAGCCCCCGACAGGGAGTTTATAATTCACCCCTCCACTTT
CASSPRQGVYNSPLHF
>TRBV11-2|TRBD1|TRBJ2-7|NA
TGTGCCAGCAGCTACCGGGACAGGTCTTACGAGCAGTACTTC
CASSYRDRSYEQYF